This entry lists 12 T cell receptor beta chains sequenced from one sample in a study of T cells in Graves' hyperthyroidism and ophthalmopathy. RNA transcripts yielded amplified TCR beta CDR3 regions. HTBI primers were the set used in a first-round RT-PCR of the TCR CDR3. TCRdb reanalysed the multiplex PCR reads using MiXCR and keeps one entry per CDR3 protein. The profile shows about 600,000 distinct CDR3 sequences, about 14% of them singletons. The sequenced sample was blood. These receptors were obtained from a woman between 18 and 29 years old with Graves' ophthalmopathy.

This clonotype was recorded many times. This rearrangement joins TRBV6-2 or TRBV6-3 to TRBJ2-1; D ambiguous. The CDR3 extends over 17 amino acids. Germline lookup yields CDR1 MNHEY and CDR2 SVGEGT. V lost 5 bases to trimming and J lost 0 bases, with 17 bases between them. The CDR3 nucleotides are TGTGCCAGCAGTCCCCGCTACGGGCCCTACTCCTACAATGAGCAGTTCTTC. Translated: CASSPRYGPYSYNEQFF.

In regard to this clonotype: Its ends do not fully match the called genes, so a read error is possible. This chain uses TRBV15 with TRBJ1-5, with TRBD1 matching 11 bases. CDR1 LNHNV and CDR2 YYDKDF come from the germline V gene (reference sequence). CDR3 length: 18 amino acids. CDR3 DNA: TGTGCCACCAACAGAGGACAGGGGGCAATGAGTAGCAATCAGCCCCAGCATTTT. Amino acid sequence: CATNRGQGAMSSNQPQHF.

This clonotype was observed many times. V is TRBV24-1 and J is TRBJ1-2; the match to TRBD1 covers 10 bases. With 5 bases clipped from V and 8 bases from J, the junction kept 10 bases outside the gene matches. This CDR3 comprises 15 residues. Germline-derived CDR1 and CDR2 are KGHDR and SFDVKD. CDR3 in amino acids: CATSARSGTGDGYTF. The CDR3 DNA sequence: TGTGCCACCAGTGCGCGATCCGGGACAGGGGACGGCTACACCTTC.

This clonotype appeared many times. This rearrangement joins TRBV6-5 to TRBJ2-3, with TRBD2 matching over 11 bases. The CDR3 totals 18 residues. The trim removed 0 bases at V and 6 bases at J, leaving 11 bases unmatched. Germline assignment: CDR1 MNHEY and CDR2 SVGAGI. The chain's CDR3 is CASSYSGLAGQSKDTQYF. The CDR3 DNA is TGTGCCAGCAGTTACTCAGGACTAGCGGGTCAATCTAAGGATACGCAGTATTTT.

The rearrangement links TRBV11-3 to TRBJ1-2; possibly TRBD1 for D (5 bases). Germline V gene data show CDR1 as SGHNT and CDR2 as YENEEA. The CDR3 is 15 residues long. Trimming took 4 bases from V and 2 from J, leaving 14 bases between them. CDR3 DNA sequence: TGTGCCAGCAGCTCCATGGGGTACAGGAACTATGGCTACACCTTC. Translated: CASSSMGYRNYGYTF. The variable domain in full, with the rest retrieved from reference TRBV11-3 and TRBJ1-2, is EAGVVQSPRYKIIEKKQPVAFWCNPISGHNTLYWYLQNLGQGPELLIRYENEEAVDDSQLPKDRFSAERLKGVDSTLKIQPAELGDSAVYLCASSSMGYRNYGYTFGSGTRLTVV.

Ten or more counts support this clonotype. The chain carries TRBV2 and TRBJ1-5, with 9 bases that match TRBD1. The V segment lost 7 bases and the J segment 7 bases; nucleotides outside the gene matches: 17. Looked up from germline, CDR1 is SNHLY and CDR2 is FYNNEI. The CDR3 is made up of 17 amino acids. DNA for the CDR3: TGTGCCAGCAAGGGACAGGGAGGAAGTGGTAGTCGGCAGCCCCAGCATTTT. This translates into CASKGQGGSGSRQPQHF.

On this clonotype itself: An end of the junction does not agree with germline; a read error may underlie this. CDR3 loop: CRVGVQAPGQETQYF. The CDR3 coding sequence is TGCAGGGTTGGTGTTCAGGCCCCAGGTCAAGAGACCCAGTACTTC. The J gene is TRBJ2-5, the V gene TRBV29-1; D call uncertain. The CDR3 consists of 15 residues. CDR1 is SQVTM and CDR2 is ANQGSEA in the germline V gene.

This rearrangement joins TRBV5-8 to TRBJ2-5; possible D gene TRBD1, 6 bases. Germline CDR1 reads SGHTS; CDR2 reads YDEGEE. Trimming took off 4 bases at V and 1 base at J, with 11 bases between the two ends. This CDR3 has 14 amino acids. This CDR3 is CASSRRTVQETQYF. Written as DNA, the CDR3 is TGTGCCAGCAGCAGGAGGACAGTCCAAGAGACCCAGTACTTC.

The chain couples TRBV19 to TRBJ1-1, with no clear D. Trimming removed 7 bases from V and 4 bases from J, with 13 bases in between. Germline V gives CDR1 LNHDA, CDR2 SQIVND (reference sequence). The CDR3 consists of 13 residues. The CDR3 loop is CASKPPGGTEAFF. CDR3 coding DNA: TGTGCCAGTAAACCCCCGGGAGGCACTGAAGCTTTCTTT.

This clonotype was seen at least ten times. The CDR3 DNA follows: TGTGCCAGCAGCCAGGACAGGGCCGATGAGCAGTTCTTC. Translated: CASSQDRADEQFF. This rearrangement joins TRBV28 to TRBJ2-1, with TRBD1 matching 8 bases. The CDR3 loop spans 13 amino acids. Germline CDR1 reads MDHEN; CDR2 reads SYDVKM. V was pared by 6 bases and J by 8 bases, with 6 bases of the junction left unmatched.

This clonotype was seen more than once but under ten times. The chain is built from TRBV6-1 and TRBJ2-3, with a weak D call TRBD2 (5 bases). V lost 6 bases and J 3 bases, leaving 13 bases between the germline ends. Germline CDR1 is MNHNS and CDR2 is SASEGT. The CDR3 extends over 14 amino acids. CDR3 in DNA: TGTGCCAGCAGCCTAAGAAGGGAGACAGATACGCAGTATTTT. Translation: CASSLRRETDTQYF.

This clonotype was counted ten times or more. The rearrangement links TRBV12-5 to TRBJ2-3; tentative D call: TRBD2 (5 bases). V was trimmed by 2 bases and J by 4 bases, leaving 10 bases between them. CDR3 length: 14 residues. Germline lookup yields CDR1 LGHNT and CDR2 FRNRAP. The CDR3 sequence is CASGLLGGPDTQYF. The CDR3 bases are TGTGCTAGTGGTTTGCTCGGCGGGCCAGATACGCAGTATTTT.